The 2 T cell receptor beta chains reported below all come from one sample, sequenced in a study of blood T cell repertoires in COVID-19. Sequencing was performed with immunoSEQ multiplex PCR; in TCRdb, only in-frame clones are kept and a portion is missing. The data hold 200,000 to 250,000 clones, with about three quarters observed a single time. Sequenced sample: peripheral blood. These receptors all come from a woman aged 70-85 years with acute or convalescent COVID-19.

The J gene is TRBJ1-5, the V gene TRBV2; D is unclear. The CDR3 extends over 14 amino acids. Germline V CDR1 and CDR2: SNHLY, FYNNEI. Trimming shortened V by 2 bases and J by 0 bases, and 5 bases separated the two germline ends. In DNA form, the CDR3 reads TGTGCCAGCAGTGAAACAGATAGCAATCAGCCCCAGCATTTT. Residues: CASSETDSNQPQHF.

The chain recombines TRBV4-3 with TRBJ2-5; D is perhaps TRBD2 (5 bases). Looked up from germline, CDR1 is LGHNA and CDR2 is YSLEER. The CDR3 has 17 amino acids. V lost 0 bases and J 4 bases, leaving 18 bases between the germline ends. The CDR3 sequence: CASSQESGPLAGETQYF. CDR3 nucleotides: TGCGCCAGCAGCCAAGAAAGTGGTCCCTTGGCGGGAGAGACCCAGTACTTC.